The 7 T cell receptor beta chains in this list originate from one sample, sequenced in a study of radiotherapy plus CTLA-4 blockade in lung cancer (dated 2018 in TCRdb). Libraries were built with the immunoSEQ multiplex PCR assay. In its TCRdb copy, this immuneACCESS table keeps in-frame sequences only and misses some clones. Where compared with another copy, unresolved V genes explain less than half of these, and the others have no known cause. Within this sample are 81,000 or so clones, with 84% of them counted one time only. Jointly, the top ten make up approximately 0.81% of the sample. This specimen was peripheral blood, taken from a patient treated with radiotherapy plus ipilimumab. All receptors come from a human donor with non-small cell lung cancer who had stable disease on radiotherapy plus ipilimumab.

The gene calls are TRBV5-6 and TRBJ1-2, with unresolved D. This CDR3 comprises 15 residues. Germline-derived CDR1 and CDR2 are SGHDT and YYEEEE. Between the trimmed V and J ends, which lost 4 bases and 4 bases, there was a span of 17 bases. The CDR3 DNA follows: TGTGCCAGCAGCCTCCCGGGCAGGCCTATCTATGGCTACACCTTC. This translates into CASSLPGRPIYGYTF.

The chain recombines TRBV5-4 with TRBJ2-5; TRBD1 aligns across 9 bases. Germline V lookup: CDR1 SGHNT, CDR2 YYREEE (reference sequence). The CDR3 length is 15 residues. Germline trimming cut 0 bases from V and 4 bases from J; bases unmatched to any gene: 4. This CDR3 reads CASSLDRGRTETQYF. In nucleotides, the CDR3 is TGTGCCAGCAGCTTGGACAGGGGGCGCACAGAGACCCAGTACTTC. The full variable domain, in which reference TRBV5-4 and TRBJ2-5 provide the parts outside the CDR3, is ETGVTQSPTHLIKTRGQQVTLRCSSQSGHNTVSWYQQALGQGPQFIFQYYREEENGRGNFPPRFSGLQFPNYSSELNVNALELDDSALYLCASSLDRGRTETQYFGPGTRLLVL.

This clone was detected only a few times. The chain's CDR3 is CASRLVGGGYTF. The CDR3 nucleotides are TGTGCCAGCAGGCTGGTCGGAGGGGGCTACACCTTC. The rearrangement links TRBV2 to TRBJ1-2; D unclear. The germline CDR1 and CDR2 sequences are SNHLY and FYNNEI. There are 12 residues in the CDR3. Trimming took 6 bases from V and 8 from J, leaving 13 bases between them.

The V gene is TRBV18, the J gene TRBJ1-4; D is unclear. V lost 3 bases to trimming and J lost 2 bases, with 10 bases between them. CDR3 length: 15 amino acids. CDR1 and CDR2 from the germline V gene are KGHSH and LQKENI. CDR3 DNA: TGTGCCAGCTCACCTTCGAGAGACACTAATGAAAAACTGTTTTTT. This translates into CASSPSRDTNEKLFF.

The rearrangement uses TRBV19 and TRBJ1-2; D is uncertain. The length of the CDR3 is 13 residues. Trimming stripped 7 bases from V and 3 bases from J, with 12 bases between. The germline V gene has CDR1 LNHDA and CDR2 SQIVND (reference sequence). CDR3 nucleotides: TGTGCCAGTAACCCAAACAAGGACTATGGCTACACCTTC. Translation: CASNPNKDYGYTF.

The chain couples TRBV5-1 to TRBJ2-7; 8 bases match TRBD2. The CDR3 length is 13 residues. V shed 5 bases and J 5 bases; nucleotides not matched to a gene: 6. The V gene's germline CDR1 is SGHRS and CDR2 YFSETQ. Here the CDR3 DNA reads TGCGCCAGCAGAAGTAGCGGGGCCCACGAGCAGTACTTC. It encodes CASRSSGAHEQYF.

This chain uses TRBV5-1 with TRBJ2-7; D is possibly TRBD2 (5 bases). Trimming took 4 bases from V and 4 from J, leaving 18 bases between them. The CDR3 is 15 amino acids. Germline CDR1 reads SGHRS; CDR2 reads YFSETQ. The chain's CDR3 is CASSPSASRGYEQYF. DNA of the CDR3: TGCGCCAGCAGCCCGTCCGCCTCTCGAGGGTACGAGCAGTACTTC.